Following are 11 T cell receptor beta chains from one sample sequenced in a study of T cell changes during pregnancy in multiple sclerosis. The protocol was immunoSEQ multiplex PCR, while the TCRdb copy is restricted to in-frame clones and leaves out a portion. Here the sample spans about 69,000 clones, around 90% being singletons. Here the sequenced sample was CD4+ T cells from peripheral blood mononuclear cells, taken in the third trimester of pregnancy. The receptors originated from a female donor in good health, enrolled as a control in a pregnancy study.

The chain recombines TRBV19 with TRBJ1-2; D remains unclear. Germline CDR1 and CDR2: LNHDA and SQIVND (reference sequence). The CDR3 totals 13 residues. V was cut by 6 bases and J by 5 bases, with 13 bases left in between. The CDR3 protein is CASRSRSLYGYTF. The CDR3 DNA sequence: TGTGCCAGTAGGAGTCGGTCGCTTTATGGCTACACCTTC.

The chain links TRBV30 to TRBJ1-6; 8 bases align to TRBD1. Losses at the gene ends were 1 base for V and 7 bases for J; bases not matched to a gene: 9. In germline, CDR1 is GTSNPN, CDR2 SVGIG (reference sequence). The CDR3 covers 16 residues. CDR3 residues: CAWSASGQGLNSPLHF. The DNA for the CDR3 is TGTGCCTGGAGTGCGTCTGGACAGGGTCTAAATTCACCCCTCCACTTT.

Turning to this clone: Other DNA sequences from this sample encode an identical CDR3 as well. V and J are TRBV9 and TRBJ1-1; D remains unclear. V dropped 0 bases and J dropped 0 bases, with 6 bases sitting between them. This CDR3 has 14 amino acids. Germline V gene sequence: CDR1 SGDLS, CDR2 YYNGEE. In DNA, the CDR3 is TGTGCCAGCAGCGTAGGAGAAGTGAACACTGAAGCTTTCTTT. Translation gives CASSVGEVNTEAFF.

The chain uses TRBV10-3 and TRBJ1-5; 10 bases align to TRBD1. The CDR3 extends over 15 amino acids. The germline CDR1 and CDR2 sequences are ENHRY and SYGVKD. V was clipped by 3 bases and J by 6 bases; unmatched bases: 5. In nucleotides, the CDR3 is TGTGCCATCAGTGACGACAGGGGGCTTCCTCAGCCCCAGCATTTT. Translation: CAISDDRGLPQPQHF.

V usage is TRBV5-1 and J usage is TRBJ2-3; D possibly corresponds to TRBD2 (5 bases). CDR1 is SGHRS and CDR2 is YFSETQ in the germline V gene. The CDR3 covers 17 residues. V was cut by 3 bases and J by 2 bases, with 19 bases left in between. The CDR3 loop reads CASSYPNEGEVTDTQYF. The CDR3 DNA is TGCGCCAGCAGCTACCCTAATGAGGGAGAAGTCACAGATACGCAGTATTTT. The full variable domain, in which reference TRBV5-1 and TRBJ2-3 provide the parts outside the CDR3, is KAGVTQTPRYLIKTRGQQVTLSCSPISGHRSVSWYQQTPGQGLQFLFEYFSETQRNKGNFPGRFSGRQFSNSRSEMNVSTLELGDSALYLCASSYPNEGEVTDTQYFGPGTRLTVL.

This clone came up once. This chain connects TRBV30 to TRBJ1-3; tentatively, D is TRBD1 (5 bases). V was clipped by 2 bases and J by 4 bases, with 15 bases between them. This CDR3 contains 15 residues. The germline CDR1 and CDR2 sequences are GTSNPN and SVGIG (reference sequence). In DNA form, the CDR3 reads TGTGCCTGGAGTTGGGGAGGGGCGGAAGGAAACACCATATATTTT. It encodes CAWSWGGAEGNTIYF.

This sequence joins TRBV7-8 and TRBJ2-2, with 7 positions matching TRBD1. Unmatched junction bases numbered 6, after V lost 1 base and J lost 1 base. Germline-derived CDR1 and CDR2 are SGHVS and FQNEAQ. The CDR3 runs to 17 residues. The CDR3 region has the DNA TGTGCCAGCAGCTTAGACTGGTCAGGGGGGAACACCGGGGAGCTGTTTTTT. It encodes CASSLDWSGGNTGELFF.

This clone was recorded only once. V is TRBV7-2 and J is TRBJ1-1, with TRBD1 matching over 12 bases. CDR3 length: 16 residues. V lost 3 bases and J lost 7; bases outside the gene matches: 9. From germline, CDR1 is SGHTA and CDR2 FQGNSA. The CDR3 is CASSFSPGQGAIEAFF. The CDR3 region has the DNA TGTGCCAGCAGCTTCTCGCCGGGACAGGGGGCGATTGAAGCTTTCTTT.

The rearrangement joins TRBV19 to TRBJ1-2; D is unclear. The CDR3 covers 14 residues. CDR1 LNHDA and CDR2 SQIVND come from the germline V gene (reference sequence). V gave up 1 base and J gave up 4 bases, with 10 bases separating them. CDR3 sequence reads: CASSIGGSSYGYTF. For the CDR3, the DNA is TGTGCCAGTAGTATAGGCGGGTCCTCCTATGGCTACACCTTC.

This sequence joins TRBV5-1 and TRBJ2-7, with D possibly being TRBD1 (6 bases). Germline V gives CDR1 SGHRS, CDR2 YFSETQ. This CDR3 contains 15 residues. The V end lost 1 base, the J end lost 0 bases, and 11 bases lay between the germline ends. The CDR3 protein is CASSLSTGSSYEQYF. CDR3 DNA: TGCGCCAGCAGCTTGTCAACAGGGAGCTCCTACGAGCAGTACTTC.

V and J are TRBV4-1 and TRBJ1-5; D is undetermined. The ends were cut back, 0 bases at V and 4 bases at J, with 13 bases in the middle. This CDR3 is 16 amino acids long. The germline V gene has CDR1 MGHRA and CDR2 YSYEKL. The CDR3 sequence: CASSQDGGIGNQPQHF. CDR3 DNA: TGCGCCAGCAGCCAAGATGGAGGGATAGGTAATCAGCCCCAGCATTTT.